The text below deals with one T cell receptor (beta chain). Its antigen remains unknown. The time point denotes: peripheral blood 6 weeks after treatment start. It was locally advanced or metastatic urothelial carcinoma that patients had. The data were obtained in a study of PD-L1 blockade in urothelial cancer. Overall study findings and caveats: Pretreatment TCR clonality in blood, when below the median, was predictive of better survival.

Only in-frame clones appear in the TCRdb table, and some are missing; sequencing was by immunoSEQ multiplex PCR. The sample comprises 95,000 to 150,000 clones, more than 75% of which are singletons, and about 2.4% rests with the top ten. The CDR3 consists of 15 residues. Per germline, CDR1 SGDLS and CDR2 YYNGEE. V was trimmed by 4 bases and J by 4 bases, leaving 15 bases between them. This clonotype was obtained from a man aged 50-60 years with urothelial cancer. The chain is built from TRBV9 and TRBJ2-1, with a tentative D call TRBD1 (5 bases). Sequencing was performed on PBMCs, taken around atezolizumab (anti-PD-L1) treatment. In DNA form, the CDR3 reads TGTGCCAGCAGCCCCCGTGGAACAGGTTACAATGAGCAGTTCTTC. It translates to CASSPRGTGYNEQFF.